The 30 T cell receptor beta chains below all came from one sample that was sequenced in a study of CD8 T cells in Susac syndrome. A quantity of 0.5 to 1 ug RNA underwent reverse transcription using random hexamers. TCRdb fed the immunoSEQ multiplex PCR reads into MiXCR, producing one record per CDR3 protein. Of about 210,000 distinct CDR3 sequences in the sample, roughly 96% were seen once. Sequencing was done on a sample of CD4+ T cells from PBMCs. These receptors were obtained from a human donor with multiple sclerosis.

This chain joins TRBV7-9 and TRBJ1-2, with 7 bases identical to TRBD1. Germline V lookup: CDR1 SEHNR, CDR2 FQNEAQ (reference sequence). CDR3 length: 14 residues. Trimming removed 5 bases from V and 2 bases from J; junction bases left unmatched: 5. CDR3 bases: TGTGCCAGCAGCCCTTGGGGACAGAACTATGGCTACACCTTC. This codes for CASSPWGQNYGYTF.

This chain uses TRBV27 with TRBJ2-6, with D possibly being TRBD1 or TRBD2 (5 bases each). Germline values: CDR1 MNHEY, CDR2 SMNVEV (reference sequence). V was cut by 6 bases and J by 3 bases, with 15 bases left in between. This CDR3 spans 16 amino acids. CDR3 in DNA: TGTGCCAGCAGATTCACAGGAGGTGGTGGGGCCAACGTCCTGACTTTC. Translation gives CASRFTGGGGANVLTF.

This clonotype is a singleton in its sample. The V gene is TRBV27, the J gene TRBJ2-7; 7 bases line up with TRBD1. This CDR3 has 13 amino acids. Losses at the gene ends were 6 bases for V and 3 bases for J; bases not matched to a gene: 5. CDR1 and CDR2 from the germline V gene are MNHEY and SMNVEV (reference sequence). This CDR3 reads CASSLRTGYEQYF. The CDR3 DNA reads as TGTGCCAGCAGCCTCAGGACAGGCTACGAGCAGTACTTC.

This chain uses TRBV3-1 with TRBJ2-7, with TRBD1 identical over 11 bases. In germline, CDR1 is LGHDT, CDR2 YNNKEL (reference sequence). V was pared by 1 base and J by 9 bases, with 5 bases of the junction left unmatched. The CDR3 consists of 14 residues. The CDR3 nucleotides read TGTGCCAGCAGCCAAGGAGGACAGGGGGCACCGCAGTACTTC. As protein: CASSQGGQGAPQYF.

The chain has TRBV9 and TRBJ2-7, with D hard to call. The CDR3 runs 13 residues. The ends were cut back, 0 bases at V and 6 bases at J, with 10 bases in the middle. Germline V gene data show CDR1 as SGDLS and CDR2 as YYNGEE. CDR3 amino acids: CASSVAPLAEQYF. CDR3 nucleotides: TGTGCCAGCAGCGTAGCCCCCTTAGCCGAGCAGTACTTC.

The CDR3 sequence is CASSLEEAAGELFF. For the CDR3, the DNA is TGCGCCAGCAGCTTGGAAGAAGCGGCCGGGGAGCTGTTTTTT. The chain employs TRBV5-1 and TRBJ2-2; D perhaps matches TRBD2 (5 bases). The CDR3 covers 14 residues. From germline, CDR1 is SGHRS and CDR2 YFSETQ. V was trimmed by 0 bases and J by 6 bases, leaving 9 bases between them.

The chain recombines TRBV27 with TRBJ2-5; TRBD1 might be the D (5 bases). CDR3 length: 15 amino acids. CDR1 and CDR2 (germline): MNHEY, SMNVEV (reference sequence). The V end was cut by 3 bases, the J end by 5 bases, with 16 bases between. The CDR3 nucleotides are TGTGCCAGCAGTTTGTGGGGCGCCCTAAGGGAGACCCAGTACTTC. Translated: CASSLWGALRETQYF.

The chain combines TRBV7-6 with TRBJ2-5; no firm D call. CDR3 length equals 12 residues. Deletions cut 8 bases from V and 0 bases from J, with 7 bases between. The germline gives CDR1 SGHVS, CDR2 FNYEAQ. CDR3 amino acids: CASRQYQETQYF. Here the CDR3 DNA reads TGTGCCAGCCGGCAGTACCAAGAGACCCAGTACTTC. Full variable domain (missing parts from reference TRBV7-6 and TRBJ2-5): GAGVSQSPRYKVTKRGQDVALRCDPISGHVSLYWYRQALGQGPEFLTYFNYEAQQDKSGLPNDRFSAERPEGSISTLTIQRTEQRDSAMYRCASRQYQETQYFGPGTRLLVL.

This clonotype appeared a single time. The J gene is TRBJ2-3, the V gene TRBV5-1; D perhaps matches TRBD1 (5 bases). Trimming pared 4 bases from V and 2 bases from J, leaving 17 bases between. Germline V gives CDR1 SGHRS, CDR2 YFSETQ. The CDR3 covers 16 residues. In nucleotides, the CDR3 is TGCGCCAGCAGCCCGATGACTGGGGCTTACACAGATACGCAGTATTTT. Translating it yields CASSPMTGAYTDTQYF.

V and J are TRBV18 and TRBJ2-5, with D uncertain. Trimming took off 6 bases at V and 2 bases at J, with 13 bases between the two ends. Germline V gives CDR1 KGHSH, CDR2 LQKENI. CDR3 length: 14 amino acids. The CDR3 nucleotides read TGTGCCAGCTCGCGGACGGCTTCGCAAGAGACCCAGTACTTC. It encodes CASSRTASQETQYF. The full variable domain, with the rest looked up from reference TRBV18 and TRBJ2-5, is NAGVMQNPRHLVRRRGQEARLRCSPMKGHSHVYWYRQLPEEGLKFMVYLQKENIIDESGMPKERFSAEFPKEGPSILRIQQVVRGDSAAYFCASSRTASQETQYFGPGTRLLVL.

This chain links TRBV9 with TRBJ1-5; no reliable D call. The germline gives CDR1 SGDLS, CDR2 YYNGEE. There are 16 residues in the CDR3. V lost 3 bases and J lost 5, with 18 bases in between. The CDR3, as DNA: TGTGCCAGCAGCGGAAGTAGCGAGGCGTTCGATCAGCCCCAGCATTTT. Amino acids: CASSGSSEAFDQPQHF.

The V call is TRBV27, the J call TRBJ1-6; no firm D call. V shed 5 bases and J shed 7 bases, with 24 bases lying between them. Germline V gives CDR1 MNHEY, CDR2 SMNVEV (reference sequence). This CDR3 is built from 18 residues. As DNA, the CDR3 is TGTGCCAGCAGTACTTACCTGAATCCAGAGTTCCGAAATTCACCCCTCCACTTT. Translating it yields CASSTYLNPEFRNSPLHF.

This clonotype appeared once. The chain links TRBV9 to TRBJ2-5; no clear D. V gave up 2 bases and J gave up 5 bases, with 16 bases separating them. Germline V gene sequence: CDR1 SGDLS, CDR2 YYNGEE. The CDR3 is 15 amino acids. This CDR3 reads CASSVAGSPRETQYF. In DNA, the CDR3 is TGTGCCAGCAGCGTGGCTGGCTCCCCGAGGGAGACCCAGTACTTC.

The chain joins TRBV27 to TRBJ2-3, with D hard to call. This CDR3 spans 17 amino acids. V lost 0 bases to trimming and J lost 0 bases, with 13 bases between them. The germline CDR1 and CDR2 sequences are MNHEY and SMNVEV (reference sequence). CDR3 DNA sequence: TGTGCCAGCAGTTTATCGTGGGGTGGTATCAGCACAGATACGCAGTATTTT. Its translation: CASSLSWGGISTDTQYF.

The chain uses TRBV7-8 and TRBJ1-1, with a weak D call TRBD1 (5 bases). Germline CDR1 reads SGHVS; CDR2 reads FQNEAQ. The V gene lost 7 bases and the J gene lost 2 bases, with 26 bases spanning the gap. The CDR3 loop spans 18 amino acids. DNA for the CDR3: TGTGCCAGCACCATTAAAACGGTCGGGGACCCTTTCAACACTGAAGCTTTCTTT. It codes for CASTIKTVGDPFNTEAFF.

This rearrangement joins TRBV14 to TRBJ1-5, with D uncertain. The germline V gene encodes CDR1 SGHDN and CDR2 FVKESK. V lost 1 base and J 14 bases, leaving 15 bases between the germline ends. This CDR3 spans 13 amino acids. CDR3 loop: CASSQGSMTPKHF. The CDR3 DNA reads TGTGCCAGCAGCCAAGGGTCCATGACTCCGAAGCATTTT.

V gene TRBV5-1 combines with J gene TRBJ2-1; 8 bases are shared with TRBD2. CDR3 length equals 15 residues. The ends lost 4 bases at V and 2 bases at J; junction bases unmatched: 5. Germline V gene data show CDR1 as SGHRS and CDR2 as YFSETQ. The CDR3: CASSTTSGAYNEQFF. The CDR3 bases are TGCGCCAGCAGCACAACTAGCGGCGCCTACAATGAGCAGTTCTTC. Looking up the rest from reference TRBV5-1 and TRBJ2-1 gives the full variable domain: KAGVTQTPRYLIKTRGQQVTLSCSPISGHRSVSWYQQTPGQGLQFLFEYFSETQRNKGNFPGRFSGRQFSNSRSEMNVSTLELGDSALYLCASSTTSGAYNEQFFGPGTRLTVL.

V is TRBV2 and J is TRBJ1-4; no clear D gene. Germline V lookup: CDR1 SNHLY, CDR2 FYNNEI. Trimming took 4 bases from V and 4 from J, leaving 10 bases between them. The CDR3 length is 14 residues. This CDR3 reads CASSGLLLNEKLFF. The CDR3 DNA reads TGTGCCAGCAGTGGACTGCTTCTTAATGAAAAACTGTTTTTT.

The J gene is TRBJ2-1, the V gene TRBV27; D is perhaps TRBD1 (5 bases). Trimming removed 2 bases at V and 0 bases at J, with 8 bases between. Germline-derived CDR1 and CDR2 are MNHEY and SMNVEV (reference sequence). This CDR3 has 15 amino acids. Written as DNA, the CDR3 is TGTGCCAGCAGTTTAAGGGGAAGCTCCTACAATGAGCAGTTCTTC. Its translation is CASSLRGSSYNEQFF.

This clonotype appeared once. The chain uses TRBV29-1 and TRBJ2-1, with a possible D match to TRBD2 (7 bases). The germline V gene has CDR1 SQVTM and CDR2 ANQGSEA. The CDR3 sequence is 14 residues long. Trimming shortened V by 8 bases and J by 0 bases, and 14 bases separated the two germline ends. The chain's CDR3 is CSSRGGRSYNEQFF. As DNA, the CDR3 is TGCAGCTCGAGGGGGGGACGCTCCTACAATGAGCAGTTCTTC.

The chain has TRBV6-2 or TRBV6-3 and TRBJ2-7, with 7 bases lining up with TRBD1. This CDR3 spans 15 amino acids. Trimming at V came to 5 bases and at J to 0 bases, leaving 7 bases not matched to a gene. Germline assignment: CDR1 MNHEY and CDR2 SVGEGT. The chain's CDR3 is CASSQQGPSSYEQYF. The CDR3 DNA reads TGTGCCAGCAGTCAACAGGGGCCGAGCTCCTACGAGCAGTACTTC.

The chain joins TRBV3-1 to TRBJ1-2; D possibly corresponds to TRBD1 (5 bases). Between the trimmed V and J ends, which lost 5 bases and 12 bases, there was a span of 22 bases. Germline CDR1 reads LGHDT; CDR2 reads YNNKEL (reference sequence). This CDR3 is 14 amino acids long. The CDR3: CASSAGIRGIGNTF. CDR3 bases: TGTGCCAGCAGCGCAGGGATAAGGGGAATCGGAAACACCTTC.

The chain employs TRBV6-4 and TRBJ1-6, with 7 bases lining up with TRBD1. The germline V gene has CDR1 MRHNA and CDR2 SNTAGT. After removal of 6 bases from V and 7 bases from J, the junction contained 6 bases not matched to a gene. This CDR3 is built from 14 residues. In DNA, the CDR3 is TGTGCCAGCAGAGGGGGCCTGGGGAATTCACCCCTCCACTTT. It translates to CASRGGLGNSPLHF.

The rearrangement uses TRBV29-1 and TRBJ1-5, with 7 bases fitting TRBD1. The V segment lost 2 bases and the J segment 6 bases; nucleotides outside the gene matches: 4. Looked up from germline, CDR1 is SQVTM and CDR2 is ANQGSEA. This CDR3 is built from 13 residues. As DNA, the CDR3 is TGCAGCGTTGAACCTCACAGGGGTCAGCCCCAGCATTTT. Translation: CSVEPHRGQPQHF.

CDR3 loop: CASSQDRLAGEYGGELFF. DNA for the CDR3: TGTGCCAGCAGCCAAGATCGACTAGCGGGAGAGTATGGCGGGGAGCTGTTTTTT. This chain connects TRBV3-1 to TRBJ2-2, with 12 bases fitting TRBD2. CDR1 and CDR2 from the germline V gene are LGHDT and YNNKEL (reference sequence). Losses at the gene ends were 0 bases for V and 7 bases for J; bases not matched to a gene: 9. This CDR3 is built from 18 residues.

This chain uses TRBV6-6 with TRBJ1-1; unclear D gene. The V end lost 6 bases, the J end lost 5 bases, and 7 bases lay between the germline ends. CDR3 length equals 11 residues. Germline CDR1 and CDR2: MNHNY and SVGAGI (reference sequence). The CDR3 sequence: CASRTPTEAFF. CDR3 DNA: TGTGCCAGCAGAACGCCGACTGAAGCTTTCTTT.

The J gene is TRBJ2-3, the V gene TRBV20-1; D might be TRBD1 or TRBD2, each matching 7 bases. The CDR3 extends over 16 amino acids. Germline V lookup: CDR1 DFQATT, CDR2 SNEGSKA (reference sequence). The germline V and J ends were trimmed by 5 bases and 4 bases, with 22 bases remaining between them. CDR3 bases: TGCAGTGCTCCCCCCTCGGCAGGGGGACTACCAGATACGCAGTATTTT. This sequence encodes CSAPPSAGGLPDTQYF.

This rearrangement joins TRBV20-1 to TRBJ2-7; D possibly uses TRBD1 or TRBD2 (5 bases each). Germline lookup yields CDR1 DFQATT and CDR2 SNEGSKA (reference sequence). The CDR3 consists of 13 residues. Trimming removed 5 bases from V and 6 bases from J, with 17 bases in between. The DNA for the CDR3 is TGCAGTGCTGAACGGGGCTCGGTGCTCGAGCAGTACTTC. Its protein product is CSAERGSVLEQYF.

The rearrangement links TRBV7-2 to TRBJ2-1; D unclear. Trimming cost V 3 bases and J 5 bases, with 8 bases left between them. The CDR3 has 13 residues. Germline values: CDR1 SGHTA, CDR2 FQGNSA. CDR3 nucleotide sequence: TGTGCCAGCAGCTTTAAGCCGAACAATGAGCAGTTCTTC. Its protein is CASSFKPNNEQFF.

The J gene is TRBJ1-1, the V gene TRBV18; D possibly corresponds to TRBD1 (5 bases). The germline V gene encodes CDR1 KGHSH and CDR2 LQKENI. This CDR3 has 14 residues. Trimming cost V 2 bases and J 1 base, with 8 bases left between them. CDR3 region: CASSPLGANTEAFF. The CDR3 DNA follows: TGTGCCAGCTCACCATTAGGGGCGAACACTGAAGCTTTCTTT. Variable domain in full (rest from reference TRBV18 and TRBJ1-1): NAGVMQNPRHLVRRRGQEARLRCSPMKGHSHVYWYRQLPEEGLKFMVYLQKENIIDESGMPKERFSAEFPKEGPSILRIQQVVRGDSAAYFCASSPLGANTEAFFGQGTRLTVV.